This T cell receptor beta chain was retrieved from a study of blood T cells in healthy people across ages. Study-level results: Roughly linear declines in TCR beta diversity per million T cells occurred with age.

Through a sample-barcoded 5' primer and a J-beta primer mix, a second PCR was run for about 6 to 11 cycles. TCRdb re-analysed the 5' RACE reads in MiXCR, keeping a single row per CDR3 protein. The profile shows more than 900,000 distinct CDR3 sequences, about 25% of them singletons. Of note for this clonotype: Its antigen is undetermined.

This CDR3 contains 14 residues. Germline V gives CDR1 SQVTM, CDR2 ANQGSEA. The same data also went into a second study, on T cells of mothers and their children. That publication notes: The sample comes from nine or ten healthy Caucasian donors: mothers and children.

This chain joins TRBV29-1 and TRBJ2-1; D is perhaps TRBD2 (5 bases). The better agreement between TRBJ2-5 and the DNA end casts doubt on the J call. This TCR was recovered from a girl aged 2-10 years in good health. Sequenced: blood. The CDR3 protein is CSVYRLLTSETQYF. For the CDR3, the DNA is TGCAGCGTTTACCGACTACTAACGTCGGAGACCCAGTACTTC.